This record concerns one T cell receptor beta chain sequence. The antigen remains undetermined. These data come from a study of beta chain features in type 1 diabetes. Findings and caveats of the study: In these data, an HLA type influence on TCRB rearrangement remained unresolved. The study found moderately but significantly shorter TCRB CDR3s in all four CD4+ subsets of Type 1 diabetes patients.

A single heparinised draw of around 110 mL on average was taken per donor. CDR3 length: 14 residues. V trimming: 1 base; J trimming: 0 bases; junction bases outside the gene matches: 2. The germline V gene encodes CDR1 GTSNPN and CDR2 SVGIG (reference sequence). Expressed TCRB transcripts were sequenced because the isolated RNA had all been reverse transcribed beforehand. Assay: immunoSEQ multiplex PCR; the TCRdb copy retains only in-frame clones and omits some. The table has more than 550,000 clones, over 13% seen once. Sequenced: naive CD4+ T cells from blood. The clonotype comes from a man aged 18 to 29 with type 1 diabetes. The chain has TRBV30 and TRBJ2-7; 8 bases agree with TRBD2. The CDR3 protein is CAWSGTSGSYEQYF. In DNA form, the CDR3 reads TGTGCCTGGAGTGGAACTAGCGGCTCCTACGAGCAGTACTTC.